These T cell receptor beta chains were read from a single sample in a study of response to subunit inactivated influenza vaccine. TCRdb itself ran the RT-PCR reads through MiXCR, one entry per CDR3 protein. The sample lists approximately 310,000 distinct CDR3 sequences, just over 20% seen once, with approximately 10% in the top ten. Sequencing was performed on PBMCs from blood, taken about 20 months after vaccination. Receptor source: a man in his fifties or sixties who received an inactivated influenza vaccine. Both conserved end residues are part of each CDR3. D genes are given only for firm matches. Size tells how often a clone was seen (once, few, many) or the class of an expanded clone, and some rows leave it out.

d_gene: -; j_gene: TRBJ2-1; abundance: once; v_gene: TRBV30; CDR3aa: CAWSVRVSYNEQFF; CDR3nt: TGTGCCTGGAGTGTAAGGGTGTCCTACAATGAGCAGTTCTTC
d_gene: -; j_gene: TRBJ2-2; abundance: -; v_gene: TRBV29-1; CDR3aa: CSVVGPANTGELFF; CDR3nt: TGCAGCGTTGTGGGCCCAGCGAACACCGGGGAGCTGTTTTTT
d_gene: -; j_gene: TRBJ1-5; abundance: -; v_gene: TRBV19; CDR3aa: CASSIASGQDSNQPQHF; CDR3nt: TGTGCCAGTAGTATAGCCTCGGGGCAGGACTCCAATCAGCCCCAGCATTTT
d_gene: -; j_gene: TRBJ1-2; abundance: -; v_gene: TRBV27; CDR3aa: CASSFALGGAGYTF; CDR3nt: TGTGCCAGCAGTTTCGCACTTGGGGGTGCTGGCTACACCTTC
d_gene: -; j_gene: TRBJ1-1; abundance: few; v_gene: TRBV20-1; CDR3aa: CSARAPGAIEAFF; CDR3nt: TGCAGTGCTAGAGCCCCGGGGGCTATTGAAGCTTTCTTT
d_gene: -; j_gene: TRBJ1-4; abundance: -; v_gene: TRBV9; CDR3aa: CASSVDGTTNEKLFF; CDR3nt: TGTGCCAGCAGCGTAGACGGAACAACTAATGAAAAACTGTTTTTT
d_gene: TRBD1; j_gene: TRBJ2-7; abundance: few; v_gene: TRBV6-2/TRBV6-3; CDR3aa: CASRLSTGLEQYF; CDR3nt: TGTGCCAGCAGGCTATCGACAGGGCTCGAGCAGTACTTC
d_gene: TRBD1; j_gene: TRBJ2-1; abundance: -; v_gene: TRBV7-6; CDR3aa: CASSYRGTYNEQFF; CDR3nt: TGTGCCAGCAGCTACAGGGGGACCTACAATGAGCAGTTCTTC
d_gene: TRBD1; j_gene: TRBJ2-2; abundance: -; v_gene: TRBV3-1; CDR3aa: CASSQAQGTGGELFF; CDR3nt: TGTGCCAGCAGCCAAGCACAGGGGACCGGCGGGGAGCTGTTTTTT
d_gene: TRBD2; j_gene: TRBJ2-7; abundance: -; v_gene: TRBV18; CDR3aa: CASLERDSYEQYF; CDR3nt: TGTGCCAGCTTAGAGCGGGACTCCTACGAGCAGTACTTC
d_gene: -; j_gene: TRBJ1-2; abundance: -; v_gene: TRBV6-2/TRBV6-3; CDR3aa: CASSYAGSAGLLYGYTF; CDR3nt: TGTGCCAGCAGTTACGCGGGGTCTGCAGGTCTTCTCTATGGCTACACCTTC
d_gene: TRBD1; j_gene: TRBJ1-2; abundance: few; v_gene: TRBV5-1; CDR3aa: CASSLQDRDGYTF; CDR3nt: TGCGCCAGCAGCCTCCAGGACAGGGACGGCTACACCTTC
d_gene: -; j_gene: TRBJ2-7; abundance: few; v_gene: TRBV7-2; CDR3aa: CASSLDAGWSSYEQYF; CDR3nt: TGTGCCAGCAGCTTAGACGCCGGATGGAGCTCCTACGAGCAGTACTTC
d_gene: TRBD1; j_gene: TRBJ1-4; abundance: -; v_gene: TRBV19; CDR3aa: CASGTGRIGKLFF; CDR3nt: TGTGCCAGCGGGACAGGGAGGATTGGAAAACTGTTTTTT
d_gene: -; j_gene: TRBJ1-1; abundance: few; v_gene: TRBV5-6; CDR3aa: CASSLEGHTEAFF; CDR3nt: TGTGCCAGCAGCTTGGAGGGCCACACTGAAGCTTTCTTT
d_gene: TRBD1; j_gene: TRBJ2-1; abundance: -; v_gene: TRBV19; CDR3aa: CASDEGARAEQFF; CDR3nt: TGTGCCAGTGATGAGGGGGCCCGAGCTGAGCAGTTCTTC
d_gene: TRBD1; j_gene: TRBJ1-2; abundance: -; v_gene: TRBV4-2; CDR3aa: CASSQEDRANYGYTF; CDR3nt: TGTGCCAGCAGCCAAGAGGACAGGGCGAACTATGGCTACACCTTC
d_gene: -; j_gene: TRBJ2-7; abundance: -; v_gene: TRBV29-1; CDR3aa: CSVVPREPGDEQYF; CDR3nt: TGCAGCGTTGTCCCCAGAGAACCCGGGGACGAGCAGTACTTC
d_gene: -; j_gene: TRBJ2-3; abundance: -; v_gene: TRBV5-1; CDR3aa: CASSPGAPSDTQYF; CDR3nt: TGCGCCAGCAGCCCCGGGGCACCATCGGATACGCAGTATTTT
d_gene: -; j_gene: TRBJ1-1; abundance: -; v_gene: TRBV3-1; CDR3aa: CASSQDSGQLEAFF; CDR3nt: TGTGCCAGCAGCCAAGATTCGGGGCAGCTTGAAGCTTTCTTT
d_gene: TRBD1; j_gene: TRBJ2-2; abundance: few; v_gene: TRBV12-3/TRBV12-4; CDR3aa: CASSWTGPNTGELFF; CDR3nt: TGTGCCAGCAGTTGGACAGGCCCTAACACCGGGGAGCTGTTTTTT
d_gene: TRBD1; j_gene: TRBJ2-5; abundance: few; v_gene: TRBV6-5; CDR3aa: CASSYVLGQGKETQYF; CDR3nt: TGTGCCAGCAGTTACGTTCTAGGACAGGGGAAAGAGACCCAGTACTTC
d_gene: -; j_gene: TRBJ2-4; abundance: many; v_gene: TRBV6-9; CDR3aa: CASSPLRRTPIAKNIQYF; CDR3nt: TGTGCCAGCAGTCCCCTTCGGCGGACACCAATAGCCAAAAACATTCAGTACTTC
d_gene: -; j_gene: TRBJ1-1; abundance: few; v_gene: TRBV2; CDR3aa: CASKYRTAATEAFF; CDR3nt: TGTGCCAGTAAATACCGGACAGCTGCCACTGAAGCTTTCTTT
d_gene: -; j_gene: TRBJ2-4; abundance: -; v_gene: TRBV7-9; CDR3aa: CASSLGVGDRIKNIQYF; CDR3nt: TGTGCCAGCAGCTTAGGGGTGGGAGATAGGATTAAAAACATTCAGTACTTC
d_gene: TRBD1; j_gene: TRBJ2-1; abundance: many; v_gene: TRBV15; CDR3aa: CATSRDRGQGVHEQFF; CDR3nt: TGTGCCACCAGCAGAGATCGGGGACAGGGGGTTCATGAGCAGTTCTTC
d_gene: TRBD1; j_gene: TRBJ1-2; abundance: few; v_gene: TRBV29-1; CDR3aa: CSVRGQGDDYGYTF; CDR3nt: TGCAGCGTGAGGGGACAGGGGGATGACTATGGCTACACCTTC
d_gene: -; j_gene: TRBJ1-1; abundance: few; v_gene: TRBV11-2; CDR3aa: CASSLDWGHLNTEAFF; CDR3nt: TGTGCCAGCAGCTTAGATTGGGGACACCTGAACACTGAAGCTTTCTTT
d_gene: -; j_gene: TRBJ1-3; abundance: -; v_gene: TRBV6-1; CDR3aa: CASSPLEGSSGNTIYF; CDR3nt: TGTGCCAGCAGCCCCCTTGAAGGAAGCTCTGGAAACACCATATATTTT
d_gene: TRBD1; j_gene: TRBJ2-2; abundance: -; v_gene: TRBV2; CDR3aa: CASRRAYRGFDTGELFF; CDR3nt: TGTGCCAGCAGGAGGGCCTACAGGGGTTTTGACACCGGGGAGCTGTTTTTT
d_gene: -; j_gene: TRBJ1-4; abundance: medium-sized; v_gene: TRBV12-3/TRBV12-4; CDR3aa: CASSLALWGTGDLFF; CDR3nt: TGTGCCAGCAGTTTAGCGCTATGGGGGACCGGAGACTTGTTTTTT
d_gene: -; j_gene: TRBJ1-5; abundance: few; v_gene: TRBV7-8; CDR3aa: CASSLAPRDLGYPNQPQHF; CDR3nt: TGTGCCAGCAGCTTAGCACCTAGGGATTTGGGCTATCCCAATCAGCCCCAGCATTTT
d_gene: TRBD2; j_gene: TRBJ2-3; abundance: -; v_gene: TRBV9; CDR3aa: CASSANLGGSTSDTQYF; CDR3nt: TGTGCCAGCAGCGCCAACCTGGGCGGGAGTACCTCAGATACGCAGTATTTT
d_gene: -; j_gene: TRBJ1-2; abundance: -; v_gene: TRBV20-1; CDR3aa: CSACGGGENYGYTF; CDR3nt: TGCAGTGCATGTGGGGGGGGTGAAAACTATGGCTACACCTTC
d_gene: TRBD1; j_gene: TRBJ2-3; abundance: few; v_gene: TRBV4-3; CDR3aa: CASSQNRGYTQYF; CDR3nt: TGCGCCAGCAGCCAAAACAGGGGTTATACGCAGTATTTT
d_gene: TRBD1; j_gene: TRBJ1-1; abundance: -; v_gene: TRBV28; CDR3aa: CASSPYRQGDTEAFF; CDR3nt: TGTGCCAGCAGTCCGTATCGACAGGGAGACACTGAAGCTTTCTTT
d_gene: -; j_gene: TRBJ1-2; abundance: many; v_gene: TRBV9; CDR3aa: CASSVGLTPGGSYGYTF; CDR3nt: TGTGCCAGCAGCGTGGGCCTGACGCCCGGCGGGAGCTATGGCTACACCTTC
d_gene: -; j_gene: TRBJ1-2; abundance: -; v_gene: TRBV6-2/TRBV6-3; CDR3aa: CASTPYFSRSTERTNYGYTF; CDR3nt: TGTGCCAGCACCCCGTATTTCTCGCGATCTACCGAGCGGACTAACTATGGCTACACCTTC
d_gene: -; j_gene: TRBJ2-4; abundance: -; v_gene: TRBV12-3/TRBV12-4; CDR3aa: CASSRRLAKNIQYF; CDR3nt: TGTGCCAGCAGTCGCCGGCTAGCCAAAAACATTCAGTACTTC
d_gene: -; j_gene: TRBJ1-6; abundance: few; v_gene: TRBV6-1; CDR3aa: CASSPPSGGNSPLHF; CDR3nt: TGTGCCAGCAGTCCCCCCTCGGGAGGGAATTCACCCCTCCACTTT
d_gene: -; j_gene: TRBJ1-2; abundance: few; v_gene: TRBV6-2/TRBV6-3; CDR3aa: CASSSYSGDRGYTF; CDR3nt: TGTGCCAGCAGTTCCTATTCAGGGGATCGGGGCTACACCTTC
d_gene: -; j_gene: TRBJ2-5; abundance: -; v_gene: TRBV5-1; CDR3aa: CASSLVPYSVLRVPRREETQYF; CDR3nt: TGCGCCAGCAGCTTGGTCCCGTACTCAGTCCTCCGTGTTCCCCGGCGCGAAGAGACCCAGTACTTC
d_gene: TRBD1; j_gene: TRBJ1-2; abundance: few; v_gene: TRBV27; CDR3aa: CARMDRAYGYTF; CDR3nt: TGTGCCAGGATGGACAGGGCCTATGGCTACACCTTC
d_gene: -; j_gene: TRBJ2-3; abundance: -; v_gene: TRBV5-5; CDR3aa: CASSLPQPVVDTQYF; CDR3nt: TGTGCCAGCAGCCTTCCCCAGCCTGTTGTGGATACGCAGTATTTT
d_gene: -; j_gene: TRBJ2-2; abundance: few; v_gene: TRBV9; CDR3aa: CASSVWETATGELFF; CDR3nt: TGTGCCAGCAGCGTATGGGAGACGGCCACCGGGGAGCTGTTTTTT
d_gene: -; j_gene: TRBJ2-1; abundance: -; v_gene: TRBV19; CDR3aa: CASSISAGSYNEQFF; CDR3nt: TGTGCCAGTAGTATATCCGCAGGCTCCTACAATGAGCAGTTCTTC
d_gene: -; j_gene: TRBJ2-1; abundance: -; v_gene: TRBV10-3; CDR3aa: CAISESSAVSSYNEQFF; CDR3nt: TGTGCCATCAGTGAGTCATCGGCGGTGAGCTCCTACAATGAGCAGTTCTTC
d_gene: -; j_gene: TRBJ2-2; abundance: -; v_gene: TRBV5-1; CDR3aa: CASSSQGGPGELFF; CDR3nt: TGCGCCAGCAGCTCTCAGGGAGGTCCCGGGGAGCTGTTTTTT
d_gene: -; j_gene: TRBJ2-7; abundance: -; v_gene: TRBV2; CDR3aa: CASSEAALLTYEQYF; CDR3nt: TGTGCCAGCAGTGAAGCTGCCCTGCTGACCTACGAGCAGTACTTC
d_gene: TRBD1; j_gene: TRBJ1-2; abundance: -; v_gene: TRBV4-2; CDR3aa: CASSNDRGGYTF; CDR3nt: TGTGCCAGCAGCAACGACAGGGGTGGCTACACCTTC
d_gene: -; j_gene: TRBJ2-4; abundance: -; v_gene: TRBV4-3; CDR3aa: CASSQDMGIQYF; CDR3nt: TGCGCCAGCAGCCAAGATATGGGCATTCAGTACTTC
d_gene: -; j_gene: TRBJ2-7; abundance: -; v_gene: TRBV20-1; CDR3aa: CSARSDAALGYEQYF; CDR3nt: TGCAGTGCTAGATCGGACGCCGCGCTCGGCTACGAGCAGTACTTC
d_gene: TRBD1; j_gene: TRBJ1-5; abundance: many; v_gene: TRBV28; CDR3aa: CASNTGDQPQHF; CDR3nt: TGTGCCAGCAACACAGGGGATCAGCCCCAGCATTTT
d_gene: -; j_gene: TRBJ2-1; abundance: -; v_gene: TRBV6-1; CDR3aa: CASSLSGPDYNEQFF; CDR3nt: TGTGCCAGCAGCCTCTCGGGACCTGACTACAATGAGCAGTTCTTC
d_gene: -; j_gene: TRBJ2-3; abundance: few; v_gene: TRBV5-1; CDR3aa: CASSLEGVGTDTQYF; CDR3nt: TGCGCCAGCAGCTTGGAGGGGGTAGGCACAGATACGCAGTATTTT